Included here is one T cell receptor beta chain sequence, with context. Antigen: not known. The PCR was carried out with 60 Vbeta primers and 13 Jbeta primers. The data were produced by immunoSEQ multiplex PCR, yet TCRdb's version contains in-frame clones alone and is incomplete. The sample gives 140,000 or so clones, around 84% of which show up once; roughly 2.5% is in the top ten. The sample belongs to a study of cytomegalovirus exposure and HLA in healthy donors. Across the whole study: Most donors, roughly 82% of roughly 400 genotyped, fell in the Caucasian-associated ancestry cluster.

V was trimmed by 5 bases and J by 6 bases, leaving 10 bases between them. Germline V gene lookup returns CDR1 SQVTM and CDR2 ANQGSEA. This CDR3 region has 11 residues. Study results and limitations: As a later analysis revealed, the rate of TCR association differed by HLA locus, with DRB1 most and HLA-C fewest. A missense variant in DCLRE1C was later tied to TCR beta V- and J-gene trimming.

The sequenced material came from PBMCs. The chain uses TRBV29-1 and TRBJ1-2; no definite D call. The TCR was taken from a boy younger than 10 in good health and CMV-seronegative. CDR3 sequence: CSVQANDGYTF. For the CDR3, the DNA is TGCAGCGTTCAGGCAAACGATGGCTACACCTTC. Variable domain in full (rest from reference TRBV29-1 and TRBJ1-2): SAVISQKPSRDICQRGTSLTIQCQVDSQVTMMFWYRQQPGQSLTLIATANQGSEATYESGFVIDKFPISRPNLTFSTLTVSNMSPEDSSIYLCSVQANDGYTFGSGTRLTVV.